This T cell receptor beta chain was sequenced for a study of post-analysis software for immune sequencing data. Study-wide points: Patients had higher frequencies than controls of roughly five TRBV segments, including TRBV5-6, TRBV5-1 and TRBV20-1.

Built from TCR beta cDNA, the libraries had unique molecular identifiers in them. MiXCR was run by TCRdb on the PCR reads, yielding one entry per CDR3 protein. The sample consists of over 700,000 distinct CDR3 sequences, less than 35% of them appearing once. As for this clonotype: Its antigen is unidentified.

Germline trimming cut 1 base from V and 3 bases from J; bases unmatched to any gene: 2. The CDR3 is made up of 14 amino acids. Source material: blood. The chain carries TRBV6-7 and TRBJ1-2; 7 bases line up with TRBD1. TRBV6-7 carries the ORF label, with uncertain function. This sequence was found in a girl aged 10 to 17 with multiple sclerosis. CDR3 amino acids: CASSYWDRDYGYTF. The CDR3, as DNA: TGTGCCAGCAGTTACTGGGACAGAGACTATGGCTACACCTTC.